This entry features one T cell receptor beta chain sequence. As yet, its antigen is unknown. V shed 5 bases and J shed 3 bases, with 5 bases lying between them. The CDR3 length is 10 residues. Germline V CDR1 and CDR2: DFQATT, SNEGSKA (reference sequence). The source of the sample is a study of tissue T cells after allogeneic stem cell transplantation. Notes on the study in general: Alloreactivity or antigen specificity of tissue TCRs was not determined; some clones might be host cells.

The assay was immunoSEQ multiplex PCR, and TCRdb's table has in-frame clones only and misses some. This repertoire shows 7,000 or so clones, roughly 60% found once; its top ten account for more than 20%. Autopsy tissues included GI tract, liver, skin and lymphoid organs. This receptor was obtained from a female donor older than 55 with lung cancer. The chain uses TRBV20-1 and TRBJ2-7; unclear D gene. The sequenced sample was duodenum tissue, obtained at autopsy. This chain's CDR3 is CSAGHYEQYF. DNA of the CDR3: TGCAGTGCTGGCCACTACGAGCAGTACTTC.